The 20 T cell receptor beta chains given below trace back to one sample, sequenced in a study of blood T cell repertoires in COVID-19. Assay used: immunoSEQ multiplex PCR; TCRdb lists only in-frame clones, some missing. The sample records about 74,000 clones, almost 90% being singletons. The sequenced sample consisted of peripheral blood. The origin of the receptors is a woman at least 80 years old with active or convalescent COVID-19.

The V gene is TRBV19, the J gene TRBJ2-3, with TRBD2 identical over 10 bases. V gave up 5 bases and J gave up 5 bases; unmatched junction bases: 22. Germline V gene sequence: CDR1 LNHDA, CDR2 SQIVND (reference sequence). This CDR3 spans 20 amino acids. The CDR3 is CASSPNLPPALAGVKDTQYF. The CDR3, as DNA: TGTGCCAGTAGTCCAAACCTTCCCCCTGCTCTAGCGGGAGTGAAAGATACGCAGTATTTT.

The chain couples TRBV7-2 to TRBJ2-1; possible D gene TRBD2, 5 bases. CDR1 and CDR2 (germline): SGHTA, FQGNSA. V shed 2 bases and J shed 6 bases, with 14 bases lying between them. The CDR3 has 15 amino acids. CDR3 in DNA: TGTGCCAGCAGCTTATCGGACTCTGGTGGCAATGAGCAGTTCTTC. Its protein product is CASSLSDSGGNEQFF. Based on the CDR3 plus reference TRBV7-2 and TRBJ2-1, the full variable domain is GAGVSQSPSNKVTEKGKDVELRCDPISGHTALYWYRQSLGQGLEFLIYFQGNSAPDKSGLPSDRFSAERTGGSVSTLTIQRTQQEDSAVYLCASSLSDSGGNEQFFGPGTRLTVL.

This chain connects TRBV19 to TRBJ2-2; D is undetermined. This CDR3 has 14 residues. V lost 5 bases, J lost 2 bases, and 9 bases lay in between. Germline CDR1 reads LNHDA; CDR2 reads SQIVND (reference sequence). CDR3 in amino acids: CASSVAGNTGELFF. In DNA form, the CDR3 reads TGTGCCAGTAGTGTTGCAGGTAACACCGGGGAGCTGTTTTTT.

This clone was counted many times. The chain combines TRBV6-4 with TRBJ2-6; 9 bases are a match to TRBD1. V trimming: 5 bases; J trimming: 0 bases; junction bases outside the gene matches: 5. This CDR3 has 17 residues. In germline, CDR1 is MRHNA, CDR2 SNTAGT. The CDR3 reads CASSTGGAGSGANVLTF. The CDR3 region has the DNA TGTGCCAGCAGTACAGGGGGCGCGGGCTCTGGGGCCAACGTCCTGACTTTC.

The J gene is TRBJ1-2, the V gene TRBV27; 7 positions agree with TRBD1. CDR3 length: 12 residues. V was pared by 7 bases and J by 13 bases, with 12 bases of the junction left unmatched. The germline CDR1 and CDR2 sequences are MNHEY and SMNVEV (reference sequence). The CDR3 DNA reads as TGTGCCAGCAAGGGGGACAGCGAGGCGCTCACCTTC. Protein: CASKGDSEALTF.

This chain joins TRBV24-1 and TRBJ1-3; 10 bases map to TRBD1. The CDR3 sequence is 15 residues long. V shed 3 bases, J shed 2 bases, and the junction held 0 bases outside the gene matches. Germline CDR1 and CDR2: KGHDR and SFDVKD. The CDR3 loop reads CATSDGTGAGNTIYF. The CDR3 bases are TGTGCCACCAGTGATGGGACAGGGGCTGGAAACACCATATATTTT.

The chain couples TRBV6-5 to TRBJ2-2; TRBD1 agrees at 7 bases. The germline V gene encodes CDR1 MNHEY and CDR2 SVGAGI. V shed 10 bases, J shed 5 bases, and the junction held 4 bases outside the gene matches. This CDR3 has 12 amino acids. The CDR3 loop reads CATYRGTGELFF. Written as DNA, the CDR3 is TGTGCCACCTACAGGGGAACCGGGGAGCTGTTTTTT.

The V and J genes are TRBV9 and TRBJ2-2; 7 nucleotides agree with TRBD1. The CDR3 is made up of 17 amino acids. The V and J ends lost 3 bases and 4 bases, in that order; junction bases with no gene match: 12. The V gene's germline CDR1 is SGDLS and CDR2 YYNGEE. This chain's CDR3 is CASSAEPDRYGTGELFF. CDR3 nucleotides: TGTGCCAGCAGCGCTGAACCGGACAGGTATGGCACCGGGGAGCTGTTTTTT.

The chain carries TRBV6-2 or TRBV6-3 and TRBJ2-2; D ambiguous. Between the trimmed V and J ends, which lost 4 bases and 5 bases, there was a span of 20 bases. Germline loops: CDR1 MNHEY, CDR2 SVGEGT. This CDR3 has 17 residues. Here the CDR3 DNA reads TGTGCCAGCAGTTCCGCTAGATCATTCTACGGTACCGGGGAGCTGTTTTTT. It encodes CASSSARSFYGTGELFF.

J is TRBJ1-5 and V is TRBV6-1; no clear D gene. Germline-derived CDR1 and CDR2 are MNHNS and SASEGT. V was pared by 4 bases and J by 2 bases, with 15 bases between. The CDR3 runs to 16 residues. CDR3 nucleotide sequence: TGTGCCAGCAGTGTCTTCTCGGGAGCGGGCAATCAGCCCCAGCATTTT. It codes for CASSVFSGAGNQPQHF.

The rearrangement uses TRBV7-6 and TRBJ1-5; D gene unclear. The CDR3 runs to 14 residues. CDR1 is SGHVS, CDR2 FNYEAQ, per germline. V lost 3 bases and J lost 6, with 12 bases in between. CDR3 bases: TGTGCCAGCAGCTTTGGAGGGTTCGGTCAGCCCCAGCATTTT. Protein: CASSFGGFGQPQHF.

The rearrangement links TRBV6-6 to TRBJ2-2, with D possibly TRBD2 on 6 matching bases. The CDR3 is 11 residues long. The ends were cut back, 10 bases at V and 5 bases at J, with 8 bases in the middle. In germline, CDR1 is MNHNY, CDR2 SVGAGI (reference sequence). The CDR3 bases are TGTGCCACCGGGACTACCGGGGAGCTGTTTTTT. This codes for CATGTTGELFF.

The V gene is TRBV27, the J gene TRBJ1-5; D is undetermined. Trimming stripped 3 bases from V and 7 bases from J, with 7 bases between. The germline gives CDR1 MNHEY, CDR2 SMNVEV (reference sequence). The CDR3 loop spans 12 amino acids. The CDR3 coding sequence is TGTGCCAGCAGTTTTTTACACCAGCCCCAGCATTTT. It encodes CASSFLHQPQHF.

The chain combines TRBV5-6 with TRBJ2-5, with 9 bases identical to TRBD2. The germline V gene encodes CDR1 SGHDT and CDR2 YYEEEE. V shed 6 bases, J shed 2 bases, and the junction held 5 bases outside the gene matches. This CDR3 comprises 14 residues. CDR3 in amino acids: CASNRLAVQETQYF. The CDR3, as DNA: TGTGCCAGCAACCGACTAGCGGTTCAAGAGACCCAGTACTTC.

The V and J genes are TRBV6-5 and TRBJ2-5; 9 bases agree with TRBD2. V lost 6 bases, J lost 6 bases, and 5 bases stayed unmatched. Germline V gene lookup returns CDR1 MNHEY and CDR2 SVGAGI. The CDR3 is 13 residues long. The CDR3 DNA sequence: TGTGCCAGCAGATTAGCGGGGGAGCAGACCCAGTACTTC. Translation gives CASRLAGEQTQYF.

This clone was observed a few times. This chain links TRBV12-3 or TRBV12-4 with TRBJ2-2; D unresolved. The CDR3 length is 13 residues. Trimming took off 6 bases at V and 3 bases at J, with 8 bases between the two ends. The CDR3 region is CASSSSHTGELFF. In DNA, the CDR3 is TGTGCCAGCAGCTCCAGTCACACCGGGGAGCTGTTTTTT.

The chain carries TRBV6-5 and TRBJ1-6, with a tentative D call TRBD1 (6 bases). The V end lost 6 bases, the J end lost 12 bases, and 18 bases lay between the germline ends. From germline, CDR1 is MNHEY and CDR2 SVGAGI. The CDR3 has 14 residues. CDR3 loop: CASRPGQSSLPLHF. In DNA form, the CDR3 reads TGTGCCAGCAGGCCCGGACAGTCCTCTTTACCCCTCCACTTT.

The chain has TRBV18 and TRBJ2-1; D possibly corresponds to TRBD2 (6 bases). Germline values: CDR1 KGHSH, CDR2 LQKENI. This CDR3 is built from 17 residues. The V and J ends lost 0 bases and 2 bases respectively, with 14 bases between them. The CDR3 DNA reads as TGTGCCAGCTCACCACCGGGCGGGAAGAGGGCCTACAATGAGCAGTTCTTC. Residues: CASSPPGGKRAYNEQFF.

The rearrangement joins TRBV18 to TRBJ1-2, with D possibly matching TRBD1 (6 bases). This CDR3 is built from 17 residues. Germline values: CDR1 KGHSH, CDR2 LQKENI. Trimming cost V 1 base and J 0 bases, with 15 bases left between them. The CDR3 loop is CASSPRLAGETNYGYTF. Here the CDR3 DNA reads TGTGCCAGCTCACCACGGTTGGCAGGGGAAACTAACTATGGCTACACCTTC. Drawing the rest from reference TRBV18 and TRBJ1-2, the complete variable domain is NAGVMQNPRHLVRRRGQEARLRCSPMKGHSHVYWYRQLPEEGLKFMVYLQKENIIDESGMPKERFSAEFPKEGPSILRIQQVVRGDSAAYFCASSPRLAGETNYGYTFGSGTRLTVV.

The chain carries TRBV18 and TRBJ1-1; possible D gene TRBD1, 6 bases. Germline V gives CDR1 KGHSH, CDR2 LQKENI. Trimming stripped 3 bases from V and 0 bases from J, with 11 bases between. The CDR3 has 15 residues. The CDR3 here is CASSPVRTVNTEAFF. The CDR3 coding sequence is TGTGCCAGCTCACCGGTGAGGACAGTGAACACTGAAGCTTTCTTT.